The rows below give T cell receptor beta chains drawn from one sample of a study of HIV-infected patients and healthy controls. In TCRdb, the 5' RACE reads were re-called with MiXCR into one record per CDR3 protein. The sample consists of 18,000 or so distinct CDR3 sequences, 8.5% of them appearing once. The specimen was blood, collected during antiretroviral therapy. The source is an adult with HIV infection. Each CDR3 is given with its conserved first and last residue. The order of the fields is CDR3 DNA, CDR3 protein, V gene, J gene, clone size, D gene. D genes are given only for firm matches. Where a row states a size, it is once, few, many or the class of an expanded clone; other rows omit it.

CDR3nt: TGTGCCAGCAGCTCCAGAGGGTACCAAGAGACCCAGTACTTC
CDR3aa: CASSSRGYQETQYF
v_gene: TRBV5-6
j_gene: TRBJ2-5
abundance: many
d_gene: NA

CDR3nt: TGTGCCAGCAGCCAAGACAAGGCAGGGTTCTACAATGAGCAGTTCTTC
CDR3aa: CASSQDKAGFYNEQFF
v_gene: TRBV3-1
j_gene: TRBJ2-1
abundance: few
d_gene: NA

CDR3nt: TGTGCCAGCAGCCTCCGAAGGTCTAGCGGAGTCAATGAGCAGTTCTTC
CDR3aa: CASSLRRSSGVNEQFF
v_gene: TRBV5-4
j_gene: TRBJ2-1
abundance: few
d_gene: TRBD2

CDR3nt: TGTGCCAGCAGTTTTGGGCGTATAAGTCCTGGGGCCAACGTCCTGACTTTC
CDR3aa: CASSFGRISPGANVLTF
v_gene: TRBV6-1
j_gene: TRBJ2-6
abundance: few
d_gene: NA

CDR3nt: TGTGCCAGCAGCTTAAGACAGGGGTACGAGCAGTACTTC
CDR3aa: CASSLRQGYEQYF
v_gene: TRBV7-8
j_gene: TRBJ2-7
abundance: medium-sized
d_gene: TRBD1

CDR3nt: TGCGCCAGCAGCACCCGGGGCAGCGATGAAGCTTTCTTT
CDR3aa: CASSTRGSDEAFF
v_gene: TRBV4-1
j_gene: TRBJ1-1
abundance: few
d_gene: NA

CDR3nt: TGTGCCTGGGACCCAGGGGCCATCGATGGCTACACCTTC
CDR3aa: CAWDPGAIDGYTF
v_gene: TRBV30
j_gene: TRBJ1-2
abundance: NA
d_gene: NA

CDR3nt: TGTGCCAGCAGTTTCGTCGGACAGAGCTATGGCTACACCTTC
CDR3aa: CASSFVGQSYGYTF
v_gene: TRBV28
j_gene: TRBJ1-2
abundance: many
d_gene: NA

CDR3nt: TGTGCCAGCAGTTTAAGGCCCACCGACAATGAGCAGTTCTTC
CDR3aa: CASSLRPTDNEQFF
v_gene: TRBV28
j_gene: TRBJ2-1
abundance: few
d_gene: NA

CDR3nt: TGTGCCAGCAGCTCCCCCACACTAAGTGGGGGCGAGCAGTACTTC
CDR3aa: CASSSPTLSGGEQYF
v_gene: TRBV7-6
j_gene: TRBJ2-7
abundance: few
d_gene: NA

CDR3nt: TGTGCCAGCAGCTTCTCCCCCGGGGCCGGCGAGAATGAGCAGTTCTTC
CDR3aa: CASSFSPGAGENEQFF
v_gene: TRBV7-8
j_gene: TRBJ2-1
abundance: NA
d_gene: NA

CDR3nt: TGTGCCTGGAGTGTTGGGTTGGGGACTGAAGCTTTCTTT
CDR3aa: CAWSVGLGTEAFF
v_gene: TRBV30
j_gene: TRBJ1-1
abundance: many
d_gene: NA

CDR3nt: TGTGCCAGCACCACGGGACAGGACACAGATACGCAGTATTTT
CDR3aa: CASTTGQDTDTQYF
v_gene: TRBV28
j_gene: TRBJ2-3
abundance: many
d_gene: TRBD1

CDR3nt: TGCGCCAGCAGCTTGGAGCCCCTTGGACGGAGCGGGGAGCTGTTTTTT
CDR3aa: CASSLEPLGRSGELFF
v_gene: TRBV5-1
j_gene: TRBJ2-2
abundance: NA
d_gene: NA

CDR3nt: TGTGCCAGCAGCCAACTAGACAGAGAACGGGCCAGATTT
CDR3aa: CASSQLDRERARF
v_gene: TRBV4-2
j_gene: TRBJ1-1
abundance: many
d_gene: NA

CDR3nt: TGTGCCAGCAGCCCGGGTCGGGTCTATAATTCACCCCTCCACTTT
CDR3aa: CASSPGRVYNSPLHF
v_gene: TRBV11-2
j_gene: TRBJ1-6
abundance: many
d_gene: NA

CDR3nt: TGTGCCAGCAGCCAATCCGGGGGGATAGGGAAGCCCCAGCATTTT
CDR3aa: CASSQSGGIGKPQHF
v_gene: TRBV3-1
j_gene: TRBJ1-5
abundance: many
d_gene: NA

CDR3nt: TGCGCCAGCAGCCAAGAAGAGGGGGGGGTGGGCTACACCTTC
CDR3aa: CASSQEEGGVGYTF
v_gene: TRBV4-1
j_gene: TRBJ1-2
abundance: many
d_gene: NA

CDR3nt: TGTGCCAGCGGAACCTGGACAGCCAGCTCGGGAAAACTGTTTTTT
CDR3aa: CASGTWTASSGKLFF
v_gene: TRBV28
j_gene: TRBJ1-4
abundance: NA
d_gene: NA

CDR3nt: TGTGCCAGCAGTTTAGCAACTAGCACAGATACGCAGTATTTT
CDR3aa: CASSLATSTDTQYF
v_gene: TRBV12-3/TRBV12-4
j_gene: TRBJ2-3
abundance: many
d_gene: NA

CDR3nt: TGCGCCAGCAGCTTGGTGGAGGCCTACAGAGAGCAGTACTTC
CDR3aa: CASSLVEAYREQYF
v_gene: TRBV5-1
j_gene: TRBJ2-7
abundance: many
d_gene: NA

CDR3nt: TGTGCCAGCAGTTACCGGGCAGGGGAGGGTTACATTCAGTACTTC
CDR3aa: CASSYRAGEGYIQYF
v_gene: TRBV6-2/TRBV6-3
j_gene: TRBJ2-4
abundance: many
d_gene: NA

CDR3nt: TGCGCCAGCAGCTTGGAAGGACTTAGCTACGAGCAGTACTTC
CDR3aa: CASSLEGLSYEQYF
v_gene: TRBV5-1
j_gene: TRBJ2-7
abundance: few
d_gene: NA